This TCR beta chain is drawn from a study of T cell changes during pregnancy in multiple sclerosis. Using immunoSEQ multiplex PCR, the repertoire was profiled, and TCRdb retains in-frame clones only, with some absent. The sample lists 70,000 to 100,000 clones, around 95% occurring once. Trimming shortened V by 5 bases and J by 5 bases, and 21 bases separated the two germline ends. The CDR3 contains 16 residues. Germline loops: CDR1 MNHEY, CDR2 SMNVEV (reference sequence). This receptor was taken from a female donor in good health, enrolled as a control in a pregnancy study. The specimen comprised peripheral blood, sampled in the third trimester of pregnancy. The rearrangement links TRBV27 to TRBJ1-1; D is perhaps TRBD1 (6 bases). The CDR3 is CASSPGAGGGRTEAFF. The CDR3 coding sequence is TGTGCCAGCAGTCCAGGGGCGGGGGGGGGAAGAACTGAAGCTTTCTTT.